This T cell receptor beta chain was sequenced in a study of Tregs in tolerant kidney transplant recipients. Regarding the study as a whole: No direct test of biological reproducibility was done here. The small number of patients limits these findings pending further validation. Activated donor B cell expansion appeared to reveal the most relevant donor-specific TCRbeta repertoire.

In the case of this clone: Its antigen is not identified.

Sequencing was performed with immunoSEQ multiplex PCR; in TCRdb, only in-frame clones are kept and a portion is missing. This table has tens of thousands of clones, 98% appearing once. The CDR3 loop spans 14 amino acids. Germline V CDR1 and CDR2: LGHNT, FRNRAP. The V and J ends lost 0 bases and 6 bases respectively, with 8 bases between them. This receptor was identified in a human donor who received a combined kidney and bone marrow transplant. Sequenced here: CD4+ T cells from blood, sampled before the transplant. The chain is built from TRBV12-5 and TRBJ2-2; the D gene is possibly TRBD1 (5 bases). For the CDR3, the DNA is TGTGCTAGTGGTTTGGTAGGGGTATCCGGGGAGCTGTTTTTT. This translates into CASGLVGVSGELFF.